One and the same sample provided the 25 T cell receptor beta chains below, sequenced in a study of cytomegalovirus exposure and HLA in healthy donors. In the PCR, 60 Vbeta and 13 Jbeta primers were used. Clones were read by immunoSEQ multiplex PCR, and TCRdb kept only the in-frame ones, dropping some. The table lists 150,000 to 200,000 clones, nearly 80% of them singletons. Sample: PBMCs. The source is a woman aged 45-59 years in good health and CMV-seropositive.

The V call is TRBV28, the J call TRBJ2-7; 9 bases map to TRBD2. Germline V CDR1 and CDR2: MDHEN, SYDVKM. V was pared by 8 bases and J by 4 bases, with 15 bases of the junction left unmatched. The CDR3 runs to 16 residues. CDR3 sequence reads: CASASGGRALGYEQYF. Written as DNA, the CDR3 is TGTGCCAGCGCCTCGGGCGGGAGGGCCCTAGGGTACGAGCAGTACTTC.

The V and J genes are TRBV6-5 and TRBJ2-7, with 7 bases fitting TRBD1. Per germline, CDR1 MNHEY and CDR2 SVGAGI. V shed 3 bases, J shed 0 bases, and the junction held 5 bases outside the gene matches. This CDR3 has 15 amino acids. The CDR3 spells CASSYGTDVSYEQYF. CDR3 coding DNA: TGTGCCAGCAGTTATGGGACAGACGTCTCCTACGAGCAGTACTTC.

The chain couples TRBV9 to TRBJ2-5; 8 bases line up with TRBD2. The CDR3 runs to 17 residues. From germline, CDR1 is SGDLS and CDR2 YYNGEE. The V gene end was trimmed by 2 bases and the J gene end by 2 bases; junction bases not matched to a gene: 11. CDR3 nucleotides: TGTGCCAGCAGCGTGTCGTCCCCGGGAGGGGAGCAAGAGACCCAGTACTTC. Its protein product is CASSVSSPGGEQETQYF.

The table lists this clone with a few counts. V is TRBV29-1 and J is TRBJ1-1; 8 bases align to TRBD1. Germline V lookup: CDR1 SQVTM, CDR2 ANQGSEA. V shed 4 bases, J shed 5 bases, and the junction held 3 bases outside the gene matches. CDR3 length: 12 amino acids. The CDR3: CSVVQGATEAFF. The CDR3 region has the DNA TGCAGCGTTGTTCAGGGGGCGACTGAAGCTTTCTTT.

The chain uses TRBV23-1 and TRBJ2-2; 10 positions match TRBD1. TRBV23-1 is an ORF; its function is uncertain. V dropped 7 bases and J dropped 1; count of bases not matched to a gene: 18. There are 20 residues in the CDR3. The CDR3 region has the DNA TGCGCCAGCACTATCCCCACCCCCCCGACAGGGGGCTTGAACACCGGGGAGCTGTTTTTT. Encoded protein: CASTIPTPPTGGLNTGELFF.

This clone came up a few times. This chain uses TRBV19 with TRBJ2-2, with D perhaps matching TRBD1 (5 bases). The germline V and J ends were trimmed by 7 bases and 2 bases, with 8 bases remaining between them. Germline CDR1 and CDR2: LNHDA and SQIVND (reference sequence). The CDR3 extends over 13 amino acids. CDR3 loop: CASIDSNTGELFF. CDR3 DNA: TGTGCCAGTATTGACAGTAACACCGGGGAGCTGTTTTTT.

With regard to this clone: One junction end disagrees with the germline gene, perhaps due to a read error. The chain carries TRBV19 and TRBJ1-5, with a weak D call TRBD1 (5 bases). CDR3 length: 14 residues. In germline, CDR1 is LNHDA, CDR2 SQIVND (reference sequence). The DNA of the CDR3 is TGTGCCAGTAGTATTCTCAGGGTCGATCAGCCCCGGCATTTT. Protein sequence: CASSILRVDQPRHF.

Details on this clone: Other DNA sequences in this specimen translate into the identical CDR3. V gene TRBV29-1 combines with J gene TRBJ1-2; tentative D call: TRBD1 (6 bases). Germline-derived CDR1 and CDR2 are SQVTM and ANQGSEA. Deletions cut 3 bases from V and 6 bases from J, with 8 bases between. There are 11 residues in the CDR3. CDR3 sequence: CSVDRGDGYTF. DNA for the CDR3: TGCAGCGTTGACAGGGGTGATGGCTACACCTTC.

This clone was seen a single time. This chain joins TRBV15 and TRBJ1-5; D uncertain. The CDR3 extends over 15 amino acids. V gave up 0 bases and J gave up 6 bases, with 12 bases separating them. CDR1 LNHNV and CDR2 YYDKDF come from the germline V gene (reference sequence). The CDR3 protein is CATSRDETPLQPQHF. For the CDR3, the DNA is TGTGCCACCAGCAGAGATGAGACACCTCTTCAGCCCCAGCATTTT.

A remark on this clone: Other DNA sequences of this sample code for an identical CDR3. The chain is built from TRBV18 and TRBJ2-7; 10 bases match TRBD1. Trimming removed 3 bases from V and 1 base from J; junction bases left unmatched: 0. Germline V gives CDR1 KGHSH, CDR2 LQKENI. The CDR3 contains 14 residues. The CDR3 spells CASSPGQGSYEQYF. The CDR3 DNA is TGTGCCAGCTCACCGGGACAGGGGTCCTACGAGCAGTACTTC.

The chain has TRBV15 and TRBJ1-1; D unresolved. Germline assignment: CDR1 LNHNV and CDR2 YYDKDF (reference sequence). Trimming stripped 0 bases from V and 1 base from J, with 9 bases between. The length of the CDR3 is 15 residues. The CDR3 DNA sequence: TGTGCCACCAGCAGAGAGGCCACCGCGAACACTGAAGCTTTCTTT. The encoded protein is CATSREATANTEAFF.

The chain carries TRBV6-1 and TRBJ1-3; no clear D. The CDR3 contains 13 residues. CDR1 and CDR2 (germline): MNHNS, SASEGT. Between the trimmed V and J ends, which lost 7 bases and 1 base, there was a span of 8 bases. CDR3 residues: CASTAVSGNTIYF. The CDR3 DNA is TGTGCCAGCACCGCGGTTTCTGGAAACACCATATATTTT.

This clone occurred once. The chain carries TRBV9 and TRBJ1-1, with a possible D match to TRBD1 (6 bases). CDR1 and CDR2 (germline): SGDLS, YYNGEE. Trimming stripped 0 bases from V and 10 bases from J, with 16 bases between. The CDR3 extends over 14 amino acids. CDR3 loop: CASSVELNPTGAFF. CDR3 sequence (DNA): TGTGCCAGCAGCGTAGAACTTAACCCGACAGGAGCTTTCTTT.

The rearrangement uses TRBV6-5 and TRBJ2-5; TRBD2 matches at 11 bases. The CDR3 is made up of 15 amino acids. The ends lost 7 bases at V and 4 bases at J; junction bases unmatched: 8. The V gene's germline CDR1 is MNHEY and CDR2 SVGAGI. The CDR3, as DNA: TGTGCCAGCACTTTCTCAACTAGCGGGGGAGAGACCCAGTACTTC. As protein: CASTFSTSGGETQYF.

The V and J genes are TRBV6-5 and TRBJ2-1; no firm D call. The CDR3 runs to 14 residues. Trimming removed 5 bases at V and 0 bases at J, with 8 bases between. Per the germline V gene, CDR1 is MNHEY and CDR2 is SVGAGI. CDR3 sequence: CASSPMSSYNEQFF. The CDR3 DNA reads TGTGCCAGCAGTCCGATGAGCTCCTACAATGAGCAGTTCTTC.

In its sample, this clone was seen a few times. The V and J genes are TRBV5-1 and TRBJ2-5, with 8 bases that match TRBD2. This CDR3 region has 13 residues. With 4 bases clipped from V and 4 bases from J, the junction kept 3 bases outside the gene matches. The germline V gene has CDR1 SGHRS and CDR2 YFSETQ. The CDR3 DNA reads TGCGCCAGCAGCCGGGGGGGGTCAGAGACCCAGTACTTC. It specifies CASSRGGSETQYF.

V and J are TRBV19 and TRBJ1-6; D remains unclear. The germline V and J ends were trimmed by 7 bases and 5 bases, with 21 bases remaining between them. This CDR3 comprises 17 residues. In germline, CDR1 is LNHDA, CDR2 SQIVND (reference sequence). DNA for the CDR3: TGTGCCAGTACTCCAATGGGAGGCCGCGGGGATAATTCACCCCTCCACTTT. It yields the protein CASTPMGGRGDNSPLHF.

The chain carries TRBV7-2 and TRBJ2-2, with TRBD2 identical over 14 bases. The CDR3 runs to 17 residues. V was clipped by 5 bases and J by 1 base; unmatched bases: 3. Looked up from germline, CDR1 is SGHTA and CDR2 is FQGNSA. The CDR3 loop reads CASSKGLAGGNTGELFF. The DNA for the CDR3 is TGTGCCAGCAGCAAAGGACTAGCGGGGGGGAACACCGGGGAGCTGTTTTTT. The full variable domain, its missing parts supplied by reference TRBV7-2 and TRBJ2-2, is GAGVSQSPSNKVTEKGKDVELRCDPISGHTALYWYRQSLGQGLEFLIYFQGNSAPDKSGLPSDRFSAERTGGSVSTLTIQRTQQEDSAVYLCASSKGLAGGNTGELFFGEGSRLTVL.

This chain links TRBV19 with TRBJ1-2; D not resolved. Germline assignment: CDR1 LNHDA and CDR2 SQIVND (reference sequence). V was clipped by 3 bases and J by 8 bases, with 7 bases between them. CDR3 length equals 11 residues. CDR3 sequence: CASSILSGYTF. For the CDR3, the DNA is TGTGCCAGTAGTATTCTGAGCGGCTACACCTTC. The full variable domain, in which reference TRBV19 and TRBJ1-2 provide the parts outside the CDR3, is DGGITQSPKYLFRKEGQNVTLSCEQNLNHDAMYWYRQDPGQGLRLIYYSQIVNDFQKGDIAEGYSVSREKKESFPLTVTSAQKNPTAFYLCASSILSGYTFGSGTRLTVV.

The CDR3 sequence: CASSIGTDREKLFF. DNA of the CDR3: TGTGCCAGCAGCATAGGGACAGATAGAGAAAAACTGTTTTTT. The V and J genes are TRBV9 and TRBJ1-4; 7 positions match TRBD1. Germline CDR1 reads SGDLS; CDR2 reads YYNGEE. V dropped 4 bases and J dropped 8; count of bases not matched to a gene: 8. This CDR3 is 14 amino acids long. The entire variable domain, with the rest obtained from reference TRBV9 and TRBJ1-4, is as follows: DSGVTQTPKHLITATGQRVTLRCSPRSGDLSVYWYQQSLDQGLQFLIQYYNGEERAKGNILERFSAQQFPDLHSELNLSSLELGDSALYFCASSIGTDREKLFFGSGTQLSVL.

This clone was counted between two and nine times. J is TRBJ1-4 and V is TRBV28; no clear D gene. Per germline, CDR1 MDHEN and CDR2 SYDVKM. The V end lost 3 bases, the J end lost 7 bases, and 15 bases lay between the germline ends. This CDR3 comprises 15 residues. Here the CDR3 reads CASSLGGVRSEKLFF. The CDR3, as DNA: TGTGCCAGCAGTTTGGGAGGAGTGCGGAGTGAAAAACTGTTTTTT.

This clone was observed a few times. This chain connects TRBV21-1 to TRBJ1-4. TRBV21-1 is flagged as a pseudogene. This CDR3 region has 12 residues. The CDR3 region is CASSTPSEKLFF. CDR3 DNA sequence: TGTGCCAGCAGCACCCCGTCCGAAAAACTGTTTTTT.

V and J are TRBV27 and TRBJ2-5, with 11 positions matching TRBD2. From germline, CDR1 is MNHEY and CDR2 SMNVEV (reference sequence). The CDR3 runs to 19 residues. The J segment lost 4 bases and the V segment lost 8 bases, leaving 21 bases of the junction unmatched. The CDR3 protein is CASQPLQTLAGGPRETQYF. CDR3 nucleotide sequence: TGTGCCAGCCAACCTCTGCAGACCCTAGCGGGGGGCCCTCGAGAGACCCAGTACTTC.

The V and J genes are TRBV15 and TRBJ2-1; perhaps TRBD2 as D (6 bases). Trimming pared 4 bases from V and 7 bases from J, leaving 17 bases between. Germline V gene lookup returns CDR1 LNHNV and CDR2 YYDKDF (reference sequence). The CDR3 loop spans 15 amino acids. The DNA of the CDR3 is TGTGCCACCAGCAATCGGAGGGCGTCGCGGAATGAGCAGTTCTTC. It yields the protein CATSNRRASRNEQFF.

This clone occurred a few times. V usage is TRBV19 and J usage is TRBJ1-1; 8 bases match TRBD1. Germline V gene lookup returns CDR1 LNHDA and CDR2 SQIVND (reference sequence). The CDR3 covers 14 residues. J gave up 5 bases and V 5 bases, and 7 bases lay outside the gene matches. This CDR3 is CASSAAGGETEAFF. CDR3 nucleotides: TGTGCCAGTAGTGCAGCAGGGGGCGAAACTGAAGCTTTCTTT.